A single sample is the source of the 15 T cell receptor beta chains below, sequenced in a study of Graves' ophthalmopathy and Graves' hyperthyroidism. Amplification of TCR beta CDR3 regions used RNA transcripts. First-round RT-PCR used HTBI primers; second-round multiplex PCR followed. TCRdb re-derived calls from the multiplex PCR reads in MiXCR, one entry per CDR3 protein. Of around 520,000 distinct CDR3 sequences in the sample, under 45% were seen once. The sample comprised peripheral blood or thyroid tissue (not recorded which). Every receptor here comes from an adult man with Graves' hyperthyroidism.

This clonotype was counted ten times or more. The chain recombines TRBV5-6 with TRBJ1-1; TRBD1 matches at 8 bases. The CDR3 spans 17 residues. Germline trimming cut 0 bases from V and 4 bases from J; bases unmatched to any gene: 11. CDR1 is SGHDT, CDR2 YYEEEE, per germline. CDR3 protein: CASSLGSQGAHSTEAFF. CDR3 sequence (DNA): TGTGCCAGCAGCTTGGGGTCTCAGGGGGCGCATAGCACTGAAGCTTTCTTT.

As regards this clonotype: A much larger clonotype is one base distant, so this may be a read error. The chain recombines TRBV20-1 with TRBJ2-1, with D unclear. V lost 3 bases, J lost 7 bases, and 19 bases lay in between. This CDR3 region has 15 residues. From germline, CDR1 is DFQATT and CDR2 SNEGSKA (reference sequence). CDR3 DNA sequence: TGCAGTGCTAGTAGGCGTCAGAGTCGTTCTAATGAGCAGTTCTTC. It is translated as CSASRRQSRSNEQFF.

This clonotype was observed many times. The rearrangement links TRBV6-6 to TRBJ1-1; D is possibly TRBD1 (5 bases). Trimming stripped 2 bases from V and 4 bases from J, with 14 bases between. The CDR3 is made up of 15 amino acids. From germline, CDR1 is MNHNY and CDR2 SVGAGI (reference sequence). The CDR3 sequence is CASSYTRDLSTEAFF. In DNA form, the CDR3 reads TGTGCCAGCAGTTACACTAGGGACCTGAGCACTGAAGCTTTCTTT.

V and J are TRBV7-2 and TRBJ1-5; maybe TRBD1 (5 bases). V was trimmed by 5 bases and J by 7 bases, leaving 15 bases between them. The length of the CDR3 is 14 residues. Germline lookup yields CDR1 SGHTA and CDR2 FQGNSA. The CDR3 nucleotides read TGTGCCAGCAGCCCCCGACCGCAGGGCCAGCCCCAGCATTTT. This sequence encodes CASSPRPQGQPQHF. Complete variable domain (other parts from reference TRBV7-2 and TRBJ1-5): GAGVSQSPSNKVTEKGKDVELRCDPISGHTALYWYRQSLGQGLEFLIYFQGNSAPDKSGLPSDRFSAERTGGSVSTLTIQRTQQEDSAVYLCASSPRPQGQPQHFGDGTRLSIL.

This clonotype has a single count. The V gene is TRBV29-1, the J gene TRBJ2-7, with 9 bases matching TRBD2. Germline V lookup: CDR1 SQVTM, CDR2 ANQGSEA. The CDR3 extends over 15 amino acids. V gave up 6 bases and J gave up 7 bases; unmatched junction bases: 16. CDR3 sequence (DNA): TGCAGCGTCGGACTAGCGATCCGATCCTACAATGAGCAGTACTTC. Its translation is CSVGLAIRSYNEQYF.

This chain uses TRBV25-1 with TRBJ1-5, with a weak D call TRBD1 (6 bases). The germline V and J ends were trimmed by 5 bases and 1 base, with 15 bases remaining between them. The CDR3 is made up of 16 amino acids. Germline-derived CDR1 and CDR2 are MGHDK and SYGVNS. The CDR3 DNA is TGTGCCAGCAGTCCCCGTGGAGGGGGGAGCAATCAGCCCCAGCATTTT. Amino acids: CASSPRGGGSNQPQHF.

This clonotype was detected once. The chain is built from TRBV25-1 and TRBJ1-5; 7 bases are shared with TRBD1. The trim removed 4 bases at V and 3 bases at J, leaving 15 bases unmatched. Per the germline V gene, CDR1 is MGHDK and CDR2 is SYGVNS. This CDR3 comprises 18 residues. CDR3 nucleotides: TGTGCCAGCAGTGCTTCCGGCGAGACAGGGTCCGTCAATCAGCCCCAGCATTTT. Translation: CASSASGETGSVNQPQHF.

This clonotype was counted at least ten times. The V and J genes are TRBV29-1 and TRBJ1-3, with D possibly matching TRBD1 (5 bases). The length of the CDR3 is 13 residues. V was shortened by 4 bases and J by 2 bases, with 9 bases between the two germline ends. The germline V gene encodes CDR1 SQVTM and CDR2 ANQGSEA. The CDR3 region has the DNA TGCAGCGTTGTGGGGGGAACTGGAAACACCATATATTTT. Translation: CSVVGGTGNTIYF.

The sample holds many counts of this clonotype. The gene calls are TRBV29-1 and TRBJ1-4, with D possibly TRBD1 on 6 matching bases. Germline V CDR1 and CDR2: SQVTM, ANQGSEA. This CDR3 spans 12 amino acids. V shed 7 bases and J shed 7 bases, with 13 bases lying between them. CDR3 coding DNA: TGCAGCGCACGGGGGCGCGGTGAAAAACTGTTTTTT. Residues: CSARGRGEKLFF.

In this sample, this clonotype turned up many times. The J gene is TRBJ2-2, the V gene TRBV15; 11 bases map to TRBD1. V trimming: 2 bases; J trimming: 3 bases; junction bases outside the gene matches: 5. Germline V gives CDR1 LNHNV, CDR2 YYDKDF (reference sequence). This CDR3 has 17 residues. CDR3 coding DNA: TGTGCCACCAGCAGATCCCGGACAGGGGGCGACACCGGGGAGCTGTTTTTT. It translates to CATSRSRTGGDTGELFF.

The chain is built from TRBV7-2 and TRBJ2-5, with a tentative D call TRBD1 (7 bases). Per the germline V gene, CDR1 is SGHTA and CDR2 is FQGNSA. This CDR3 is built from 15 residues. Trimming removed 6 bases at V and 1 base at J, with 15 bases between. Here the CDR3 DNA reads TGTGCCAGCAGGGGGCCAGGGGGACTCCAAGAGACCCAGTACTTC. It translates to CASRGPGGLQETQYF.

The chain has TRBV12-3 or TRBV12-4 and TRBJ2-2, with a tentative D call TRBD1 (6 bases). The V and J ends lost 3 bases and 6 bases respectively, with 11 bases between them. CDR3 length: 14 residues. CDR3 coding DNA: TGTGCCAGCAGTTTTGCAGGGGAAGCCGGGGAGCTGTTTTTT. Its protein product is CASSFAGEAGELFF.

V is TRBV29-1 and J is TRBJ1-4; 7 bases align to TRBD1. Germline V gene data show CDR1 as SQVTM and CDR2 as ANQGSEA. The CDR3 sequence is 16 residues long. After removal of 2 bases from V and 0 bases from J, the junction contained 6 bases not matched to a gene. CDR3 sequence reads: CSVEQQGTATNEKLFF. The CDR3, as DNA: TGCAGCGTTGAACAACAGGGGACGGCAACTAATGAAAAACTGTTTTTT.

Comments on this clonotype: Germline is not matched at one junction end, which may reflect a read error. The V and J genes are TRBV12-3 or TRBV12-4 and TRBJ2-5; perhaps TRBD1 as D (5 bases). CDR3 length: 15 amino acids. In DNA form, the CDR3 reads TGTGCCAGCAGCTTAGTACGTGGGGCAGGAGAGACCCAGTACTTC. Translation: CASSLVRGAGETQYF.

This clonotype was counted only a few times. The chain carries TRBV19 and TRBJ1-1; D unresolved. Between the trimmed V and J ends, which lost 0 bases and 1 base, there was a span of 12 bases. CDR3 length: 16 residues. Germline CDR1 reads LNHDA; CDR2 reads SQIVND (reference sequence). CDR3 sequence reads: CASSIDWAVPNTEAFF. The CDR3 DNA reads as TGTGCCAGTAGTATAGATTGGGCAGTTCCGAACACTGAAGCTTTCTTT. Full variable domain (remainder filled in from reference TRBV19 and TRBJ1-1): DGGITQSPKYLFRKEGQNVTLSCEQNLNHDAMYWYRQDPGQGLRLIYYSQIVNDFQKGDIAEGYSVSREKKESFPLTVTSAQKNPTAFYLCASSIDWAVPNTEAFFGQGTRLTVV.